The next 16 T cell receptor beta chains were all read from a single sample in a study of regulatory T cells in long-lasting Graves disease. Time point here: newly diagnosed GD, antithyroid drugs for less than 3 months. With RNA extracted from PBMCs as input, the TCR library was made. Arm-PCR with iRepertoire HTBI primers amplified the CDR3 regions for these TCR beta libraries. TCRdb reanalysed the multiplex PCR reads using MiXCR and keeps one entry per CDR3 protein. The sample has about 540,000 distinct CDR3 sequences, roughly 14% seen once; the top ten hold approximately 9.3%. This sample also appeared in a second study, on T cells in Graves' hyperthyroidism and ophthalmopathy.

The input for sequencing was peripheral blood mononuclear cells (PBMCs), taken at new diagnosis, from a patient treated with antithyroid drugs. Receptors originate from a man aged 25 to 40 with Graves disease.

With regard to this clonotype: A far larger clone is one base from this, pointing to a likely read error. The rearrangement links TRBV12-3 or TRBV12-4 to TRBJ2-1, with 7 bases that match TRBD2. The better agreement between TRBJ2-5 and the DNA end casts doubt on the J call. The CDR3 has 15 residues. CDR3 loop: CASTPLGGGMETQYF. CDR3 DNA: TGTGCCAGCACCCCTCTCGGCGGGGGAATGGAGACCCAGTACTTC.

The CDR3 DNA sequence: TGTGCCAGCAGCCGGATTCCGGGACTAGCGGCCTCCTACGAGCAGTACTTC. This gives the protein CASSRIPGLAASYEQYF. This chain links TRBV13 with TRBJ2-7, with TRBD2 matching 11 bases. CDR3 length: 17 amino acids. The germline gives CDR1 PRHDT, CDR2 FYEKMQ (reference sequence). V shed 5 bases, J shed 0 bases, and the junction held 9 bases outside the gene matches.

This clonotype was detected many times. The J gene is TRBJ2-5, the V gene TRBV27; 8 bases are shared with TRBD1. The V gene's germline CDR1 is MNHEY and CDR2 SMNVEV (reference sequence). The junction had 6 bases not matched to a gene; V was cut back by 2 bases and J by 4 bases. The CDR3 has 15 amino acids. This CDR3 is CASSLITGTGETQYF. CDR3 coding DNA: TGTGCCAGCAGTTTAATTACAGGGACAGGAGAGACCCAGTACTTC.

This clonotype was picked up many times. A read error may account for a junction end that differs from germline. The CDR3 reads CSVEEPGLSPWGF. DNA of the CDR3: TGCAGCGTTGAAGAACCGGGACTCTCTCCTTGGGGATTC. V usage is TRBV29-1 and J usage is TRBJ2-1; weak D call: TRBD2 (6 bases). CDR1 is SQVTM, CDR2 ANQGSEA, per germline. The CDR3 has 13 residues.

This clonotype came up many times. J is TRBJ1-2 and V is TRBV10-3, with D possibly being TRBD1 (6 bases). The germline V gene encodes CDR1 ENHRY and CDR2 SYGVKD. This CDR3 spans 12 amino acids. The germline V and J ends were trimmed by 10 bases and 8 bases, with 17 bases remaining between them. The CDR3 DNA reads TGTGCCACCTCCAGGGCAGGGGAAGGCTACACCTTC. Amino acids: CATSRAGEGYTF.

The V and J genes are TRBV29-1 and TRBJ1-2; D remains unclear. Germline CDR1 and CDR2: SQVTM and ANQGSEA. This CDR3 region has 13 residues. The ends were cut back, 1 base at V and 8 bases at J, with 14 bases in the middle. The CDR3 here is CSVEAGNLGGYTF. The CDR3 bases are TGCAGCGTTGAAGCTGGGAACCTTGGGGGCTACACCTTC.

Concerning this clonotype: A much larger clone differs by one base, so this may be a read error. V and J are TRBV20-1 and TRBJ2-7, with 8 bases fitting TRBD2. Germline-derived CDR1 and CDR2 are DFQATT and SNEGSKA (reference sequence). Trimming took 1 base from V and 7 from J; bases not matched to a gene: 9. The CDR3 is 14 amino acids. CDR3 in amino acids: CSARGTSSYNEQYF. The CDR3 nucleotides read TGCAGTGCTAGAGGGACTAGCTCCTACAATGAGCAGTACTTC.

This clonotype was detected ten times or more. The V call is TRBV6-1, the J call TRBJ2-1, with 11 nucleotides matching TRBD2. V shed 7 bases, J shed 9 bases, and the junction held 14 bases outside the gene matches. Germline V gene sequence: CDR1 MNHNS, CDR2 SASEGT. The CDR3 covers 16 residues. CDR3 loop: CASMATSGMLMTEQFF. CDR3 nucleotides: TGTGCCAGCATGGCGACTAGCGGGATGTTGATGACTGAGCAGTTCTTC.

This clonotype appeared many times. The chain uses TRBV20-1 and TRBJ2-3; D gene uncertain. Per the germline V gene, CDR1 is DFQATT and CDR2 is SNEGSKA (reference sequence). V lost 3 bases to trimming and J lost 2 bases, with 6 bases between them. The CDR3 loop spans 12 amino acids. CDR3 in amino acids: CSARETTDTQYF. Written as DNA, the CDR3 is TGCAGTGCTAGGGAGACCACAGATACGCAGTATTTT.

Many counts were recorded for this clonotype. The rearrangement uses TRBV20-1 and TRBJ2-7; 10 bases are a match to TRBD1. J lost 4 bases, V lost 1 base, and 10 bases had no gene match. The CDR3 runs 16 residues. CDR1 is DFQATT, CDR2 SNEGSKA, per germline (reference sequence). The CDR3 sequence: CSARGFGTGVYYEQYF. DNA for the CDR3: TGCAGTGCTAGAGGGTTCGGGACAGGGGTCTATTACGAGCAGTACTTC.

This chain uses TRBV20-1 with TRBJ1-6; tentatively, D is TRBD1 (5 bases). This CDR3 region has 15 residues. CDR1 DFQATT and CDR2 SNEGSKA come from the germline V gene (reference sequence). The V and J ends lost 5 bases and 5 bases respectively, with 16 bases between them. CDR3 nucleotides: TGCAGTGCTTATGACAGCGCCCCCGATAATTCACCCCTCCACTTT. As protein: CSAYDSAPDNSPLHF.

This clonotype was seen repeatedly, ten times or more. The V gene is TRBV12-3 or TRBV12-4, the J gene TRBJ1-3; D may be TRBD1 (6 bases). The CDR3 is made up of 14 amino acids. Trimming left V 5 bases short and J 3 bases short, with 11 bases between. The CDR3 is CASSEGGYGNTIYF. The CDR3 bases are TGTGCCAGCAGTGAGGGGGGATATGGAAACACCATATATTTT.

V and J are TRBV29-1 and TRBJ1-2, with TRBD1 as a possible D gene (5 bases). V shed 2 bases and J shed 3 bases, with 13 bases lying between them. CDR3 length: 14 amino acids. CDR1 and CDR2 from the germline V gene are SQVTM and ANQGSEA. The CDR3 DNA sequence: TGCAGCGTTGAAACCTTGGAGGGGCACTATGGCTACACCTTC. It yields the protein CSVETLEGHYGYTF.

This chain connects TRBV2 to TRBJ2-2, with a possible D match to TRBD1 (6 bases). Per the germline V gene, CDR1 is SNHLY and CDR2 is FYNNEI. The CDR3 is made up of 14 amino acids. The germline V and J ends were trimmed by 7 bases and 2 bases, with 11 bases remaining between them. Here the CDR3 reads CASMRGSNTGELFF. In DNA form, the CDR3 reads TGTGCCAGCATGAGGGGGTCAAACACCGGGGAGCTGTTTTTT.

This clonotype was counted a few times. The junction does not match germline at one end; this may be a read error. The V and J genes are TRBV6-1 and TRBJ2-1, with D possibly TRBD1 on 5 matching bases. The CDR3 consists of 14 residues. Germline values: CDR1 MNHNS, CDR2 SASEGT. Written as DNA, the CDR3 is TGTGCCAACAGTCCTGATAGGGGTAACAATGAGCAGTTCTTC. Its protein is CANSPDRGNNEQFF.

This clonotype occurred a few times. The chain links TRBV27 to TRBJ2-7, with 9 bases fitting TRBD2. The CDR3 covers 13 residues. The V and J ends lost 3 bases and 7 bases, in that order; junction bases with no gene match: 4. CDR1 is MNHEY and CDR2 is SMNVEV in the germline V gene (reference sequence). The CDR3 nucleotides read TGTGCCAGCAGTTTGGAAAGCGGGGGGGAGCAGTACTTC. Protein product: CASSLESGGEQYF.